The 5 T cell receptor beta chains in this list originate from one sample, sequenced in a study of early T cells in non-severe SARS-CoV-2 infection. MiXCR was run by TCRdb on the 5' RACE reads, yielding one entry per CDR3 protein. The sample carries around 80,000 distinct CDR3 sequences, about 13% recorded once. Sequenced: whole blood. The receptor set was obtained from an adult who was a healthcare worker with PCR-confirmed SARS-CoV-2 infection or an uninfected control (not recorded which).

This clonotype was observed at least ten times. The CDR3 DNA sequence: TGTGCCAGCAGCCGAGGGATAGGCTCGGCGGGCTACACCTTC. Its translation: CASSRGIGSAGYTF. V and J are TRBV3-1 and TRBJ1-2; D uncertain. CDR3 length: 14 amino acids. The V end was cut by 4 bases, the J end by 8 bases, with 17 bases between. Germline assignment: CDR1 LGHDT and CDR2 YNNKEL (reference sequence).

This clonotype was counted at least ten times. The chain links TRBV30 to TRBJ2-7; D is undetermined. Trimming cost V 0 bases and J 2 bases, with 5 bases left between them. The CDR3 is made up of 12 amino acids. Germline CDR1 and CDR2: GTSNPN and SVGIG (reference sequence). Here the CDR3 DNA reads TGTGCCTGGAGTGTAGGGCCCTACGAGCAGTACTTC. Its translation: CAWSVGPYEQYF.

This clonotype has more than one count but fewer than ten. The chain links TRBV9 to TRBJ2-1, with 9 bases identical to TRBD2. With V trimmed by 4 bases and J by 2 bases, 7 bases remained unmatched. The CDR3 is 16 residues long. From germline, CDR1 is SGDLS and CDR2 YYNGEE. CDR3 nucleotide sequence: TGTGCCAGCAGCACGGCGGGGGGGCCAACCTACAATGAGCAGTTCTTC. It codes for CASSTAGGPTYNEQFF.

This chain joins TRBV29-1 and TRBJ1-2; 7 nucleotides match TRBD1. CDR1 is SQVTM and CDR2 is ANQGSEA in the germline V gene. This CDR3 is 13 amino acids long. V lost 3 bases to trimming and J lost 6 bases; unmatched junction nucleotides: 7. The CDR3 DNA reads TGCAGCGTTGACCCATACAGGGGTAATGGCTACACCTTC. Amino acids: CSVDPYRGNGYTF.

This clonotype was seen repeatedly, ten times or more. The chain employs TRBV11-2 and TRBJ2-2; TRBD2 matches at 11 bases. The CDR3 has 18 residues. In germline, CDR1 is SGHAT, CDR2 FQNNGV. V trimming: 1 base; J trimming: 3 bases; junction bases outside the gene matches: 7. CDR3 loop: CASSLVSGTSGYTGELFF. In nucleotides, the CDR3 is TGTGCCAGCAGCTTAGTTTCCGGGACTAGCGGCTACACCGGGGAGCTGTTTTTT.